This TCR beta chain was identified during a study of T cells in Graves' hyperthyroidism and ophthalmopathy. The investigators amplified TCR beta CDR3 regions from RNA transcripts. Initially, a first-round RT-PCR of the TCR CDR3 employed the HTBI primer set. TCRdb itself ran the multiplex PCR reads through MiXCR, one entry per CDR3 protein. The sample lists about 270,000 distinct CDR3 sequences, about 20% seen once, with around 65% in the top ten. Germline V gene data show CDR1 as SGHRS and CDR2 as YFSETQ. The V gene end was trimmed by 0 bases and the J gene end by 7 bases; junction bases not matched to a gene: 5. This CDR3 comprises 14 residues.

The rearrangement links TRBV5-1 to TRBJ1-2, with TRBD1 matching over 8 bases. This clonotype originated in a man aged 30 to 45 with Graves' ophthalmopathy. Sequenced input: blood. As DNA, the CDR3 is TGCGCCAGCAGCTTGGAGACAGGGGAGAGTGGCTACACCTTC. This sequence encodes CASSLETGESGYTF. The entire variable domain, with the rest obtained from reference TRBV5-1 and TRBJ1-2, is as follows: KAGVTQTPRYLIKTRGQQVTLSCSPISGHRSVSWYQQTPGQGLQFLFEYFSETQRNKGNFPGRFSGRQFSNSRSEMNVSTLELGDSALYLCASSLETGESGYTFGSGTRLTVV.